The clone carrying this T cell receptor (delta chain) is medium-sized. This entry belongs to a study of gamma-delta chains in newborns, infants, children. As for the study in general: Innate gammadelta T cells reportedly expand polyclonally right after birth, driven by microbial exposure, per the title.

Per the germline V gene, CDR1 is GEAIGNYY and CDR2 is EKD. The CDR3 totals 22 residues. Germline trimming cut 0 bases from V and 0 bases from J; bases unmatched to any gene: 12. TCRdb re-identified clones in the reads via CATT. The sample records roughly 3,800 delta-chain clones, about 0.5% being singletons. The receptor's source is a child who was a newborn, infant or young child, either healthy, febrile or measles-vaccinated (not recorded which). Material: blood. The rearrangement links TRDV2 to TRDJ3, with 11 bases lining up with TRDD3. This CDR3 is CACDTVRGITGGYSWDTRQMFF. The CDR3 nucleotides read TGTGCCTGTGACACCGTGAGGGGAATTACTGGGGGATACTCCTGGGACACCCGACAGATGTTTTTC.